This entry describes one TCR beta chain. Germline V gives CDR1 SNHLY, CDR2 FYNNEI. This CDR3 is 14 amino acids long. Trimming cost V 7 bases and J 2 bases, with 13 bases left between them. These data originate in a study of blood T cell repertoires in COVID-19. Across the study: The United States, Italy and Spain provided the acute and convalescent COVID-19 samples. PBMCs, B-cell-depleted T cells, or T cells were the source of the cDNA or gDNA that made up the material.

Original processing methods: The authors estimated nucleated cell counts from reference gene primer amplification. Profiling relied on immunoSEQ multiplex PCR, and the TCRdb table lists in-frame clones only, not all of them. The V and J calls and clone size were taken over from that table, and D and trimming were inferred from the DNA. This table holds around 70,000 clones, around 89% found once. The sequencing sample was made of peripheral blood. The source of this sequence is a man in his sixties with acute or convalescent COVID-19. This sequence joins TRBV2 and TRBJ2-3; a weak D match, TRBD1 (6 bases). The CDR3 DNA follows: TGTGCCAGCACCCGACAGGATTTCACAGATACGCAGTATTTT. As protein: CASTRQDFTDTQYF.